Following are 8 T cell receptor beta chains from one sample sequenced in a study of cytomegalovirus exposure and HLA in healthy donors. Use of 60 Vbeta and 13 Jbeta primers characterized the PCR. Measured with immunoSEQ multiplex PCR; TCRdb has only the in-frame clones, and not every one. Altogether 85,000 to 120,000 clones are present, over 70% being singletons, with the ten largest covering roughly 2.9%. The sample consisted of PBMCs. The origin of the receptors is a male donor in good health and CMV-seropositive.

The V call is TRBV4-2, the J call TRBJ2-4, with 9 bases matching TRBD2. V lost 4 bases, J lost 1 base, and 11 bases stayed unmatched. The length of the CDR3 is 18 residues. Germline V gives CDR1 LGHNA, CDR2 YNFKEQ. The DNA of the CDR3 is TGTGCCAGCAGCCTCCAAGGGGGCCTAGCGGGGGCCAAAAACATTCAGTACTTC. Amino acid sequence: CASSLQGGLAGAKNIQYF.

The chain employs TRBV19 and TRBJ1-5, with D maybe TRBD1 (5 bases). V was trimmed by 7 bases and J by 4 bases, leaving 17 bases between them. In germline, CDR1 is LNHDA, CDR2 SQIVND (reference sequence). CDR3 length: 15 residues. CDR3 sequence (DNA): TGTGCCAGTATTCCTCTTGGGGCTGGGAATCAGCCCCAGCATTTT. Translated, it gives CASIPLGAGNQPQHF.

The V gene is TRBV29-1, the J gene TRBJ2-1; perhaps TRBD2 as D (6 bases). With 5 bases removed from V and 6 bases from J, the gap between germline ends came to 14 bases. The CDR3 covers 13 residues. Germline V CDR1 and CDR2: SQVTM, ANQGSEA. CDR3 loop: CSVLRGNTNEQFF. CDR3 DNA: TGCAGCGTTCTACGGGGGAACACCAATGAGCAGTTCTTC.

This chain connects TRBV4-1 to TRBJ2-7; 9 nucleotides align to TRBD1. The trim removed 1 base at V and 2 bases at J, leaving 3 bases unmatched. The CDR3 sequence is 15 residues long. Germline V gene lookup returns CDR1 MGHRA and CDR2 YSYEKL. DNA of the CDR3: TGCGCCAGCAGCCAAGGACAGGGGGACACCTACGAGCAGTACTTC. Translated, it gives CASSQGQGDTYEQYF.

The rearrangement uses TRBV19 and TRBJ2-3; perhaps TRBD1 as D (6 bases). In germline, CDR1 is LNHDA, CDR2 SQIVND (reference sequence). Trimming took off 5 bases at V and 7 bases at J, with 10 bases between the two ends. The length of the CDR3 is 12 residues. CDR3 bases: TGTGCCAGTAGTGGAGGACAGCATACGCAGTATTTT. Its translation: CASSGGQHTQYF.

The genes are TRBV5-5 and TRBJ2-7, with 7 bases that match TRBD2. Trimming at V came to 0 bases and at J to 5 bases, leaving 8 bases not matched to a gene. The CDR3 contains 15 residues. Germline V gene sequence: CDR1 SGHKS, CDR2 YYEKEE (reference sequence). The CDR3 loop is CASSLASGDYHEQYF. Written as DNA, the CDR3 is TGTGCCAGCAGCTTGGCCAGCGGGGACTACCACGAGCAGTACTTC.

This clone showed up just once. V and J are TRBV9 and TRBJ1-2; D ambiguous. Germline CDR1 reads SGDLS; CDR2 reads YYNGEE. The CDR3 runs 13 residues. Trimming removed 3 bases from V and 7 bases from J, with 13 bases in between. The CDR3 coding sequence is TGTGCCAGCAGCGCGTACGGAGAGTCTGGCTACACCTTC. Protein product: CASSAYGESGYTF. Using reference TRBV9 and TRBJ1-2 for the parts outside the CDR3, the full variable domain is DSGVTQTPKHLITATGQRVTLRCSPRSGDLSVYWYQQSLDQGLQFLIQYYNGEERAKGNILERFSAQQFPDLHSELNLSSLELGDSALYFCASSAYGESGYTFGSGTRLTVV.

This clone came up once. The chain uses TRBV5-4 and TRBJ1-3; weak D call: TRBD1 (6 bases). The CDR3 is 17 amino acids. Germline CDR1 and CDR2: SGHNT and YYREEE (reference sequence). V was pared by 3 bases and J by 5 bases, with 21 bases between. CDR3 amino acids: CASSSTAGGSRRNTIYF. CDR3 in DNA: TGTGCCAGCAGCTCCACCGCGGGGGGCAGTAGACGAAACACCATATATTTT.